Listed here are 6 T cell receptor beta chains from one sample, sequenced in a study of CD8+ T cells in alopecia areata. Extracted from the samples, RNA was reverse transcribed into cDNA to serve as the sequencing template. The assay was immunoSEQ multiplex PCR, and TCRdb's table has in-frame clones only and misses some. The data hold 100,000 to 150,000 clones, with approximately 53% observed a single time. Sequencing used CD4+ T cells sorted from blood, obtained at week 0. The origin of the receptors is a human donor with alopecia areata.

The chain combines TRBV5-1 with TRBJ2-7; 7 bases align to TRBD2. From germline, CDR1 is SGHRS and CDR2 YFSETQ. The CDR3 contains 13 residues. V trimming: 5 bases; J trimming: 5 bases; junction bases outside the gene matches: 7. The CDR3 loop reads CASRMTSRDEQYF. For the CDR3, the DNA is TGCGCCAGCAGGATGACTAGCCGAGACGAGCAGTACTTC.

The chain carries TRBV20-1 and TRBJ1-2; no firm D call. The germline V gene has CDR1 DFQATT and CDR2 SNEGSKA (reference sequence). V lost 3 bases, J lost 8 bases, and 10 bases lay in between. The CDR3 is 11 amino acids. Here the CDR3 DNA reads TGCAGTGCTAGTTCTGGTCGGGGCTACACCTTC. It encodes CSASSGRGYTF.

The genes are TRBV4-3 and TRBJ1-4, with 7 nucleotides matching TRBD1. After removal of 5 bases from V and 3 bases from J, the junction contained 6 bases not matched to a gene. From germline, CDR1 is LGHNA and CDR2 YSLEER. This CDR3 has 15 amino acids. The CDR3 sequence is CASSVWTGPNEKLFF. CDR3 DNA: TGCGCCAGCAGCGTATGGACAGGACCTAATGAAAAACTGTTTTTT.

This clone has just a few counts. This sequence joins TRBV13 and TRBJ2-3; the D is unclear. The CDR3 covers 11 residues. The germline CDR1 and CDR2 sequences are PRHDT and FYEKMQ (reference sequence). The germline V and J ends were trimmed by 4 bases and 10 bases, with 9 bases remaining between them. CDR3 sequence: CASSSPHAQYF. The DNA for the CDR3 is TGTGCCAGCAGCTCCCCCCATGCGCAGTATTTT.

This chain links TRBV25-1 with TRBJ2-1, with TRBD1 matching over 8 bases. The CDR3 sequence is 17 residues long. Germline CDR1 reads MGHDK; CDR2 reads SYGVNS. With 3 bases clipped from V and 2 bases from J, the junction kept 9 bases outside the gene matches. The CDR3 DNA reads TGTGCCAGCAGTGACCCAACCAGGGGGCGCCCCTACAATGAGCAGTTCTTC. The encoded protein is CASSDPTRGRPYNEQFF.

This clone was seen once. The genes are TRBV7-9 and TRBJ1-1; D gene uncertain. V gave up 0 bases and J gave up 1 base, with 9 bases separating them. CDR1 SEHNR and CDR2 FQNEAQ come from the germline V gene (reference sequence). The CDR3 contains 15 residues. CDR3 DNA: TGTGCCAGCAGCTTAGCCCCCGGCCCGAACACTGAAGCTTTCTTT. Its protein product is CASSLAPGPNTEAFF.